These 27 T cell receptor beta chains came from one sample sequenced in a study of CD8+ T cells in alopecia areata. RNA, once extracted, was reverse transcribed into cDNA for use as the sequencing template. TCRdb's copy holds only in-frame clones and misses some; the assay was immunoSEQ multiplex PCR. This table holds around 140,000 clones, around 51% found once. The sequences come from CD4+ T cells sorted from blood, collected at week 0. The receptors stem from a human donor with alopecia areata.

This rearrangement joins TRBV13 to TRBJ1-3; D ambiguous. The V gene's germline CDR1 is PRHDT and CDR2 FYEKMQ (reference sequence). CDR3 length equals 12 residues. The V and J ends lost 5 bases and 4 bases respectively, with 6 bases between them. CDR3 nucleotides: TGTGCCAGCAGCAGTACCGGAAACACCATATATTTT. Translating it yields CASSSTGNTIYF.

The chain carries TRBV30 and TRBJ2-4; 10 nucleotides match TRBD1. Germline loops: CDR1 GTSNPN, CDR2 SVGIG (reference sequence). The CDR3 is 13 residues long. V was pared by 5 bases and J by 7 bases, with 5 bases of the junction left unmatched. The CDR3 reads CAWRDRGMNIQYF. CDR3 sequence (DNA): TGTGCCTGGCGGGACAGGGGTATGAACATTCAGTACTTC.

The V call is TRBV18, the J call TRBJ2-6; D ambiguous. Germline CDR1 KGHSH, CDR2 LQKENI. There are 13 residues in the CDR3. The germline V and J ends were trimmed by 3 bases and 0 bases, with 0 bases remaining between them. The CDR3 coding sequence is TGTGCCAGCTCACCCTCTGGGGCCAACGTCCTGACTTTC. The encoded protein is CASSPSGANVLTF.

The gene calls are TRBV11-2 and TRBJ2-1; 8 bases are shared with TRBD2. From germline, CDR1 is SGHAT and CDR2 FQNNGV. The CDR3 covers 15 residues. J gave up 8 bases and V 3 bases, and 9 bases lay outside the gene matches. CDR3 DNA: TGTGCCAGCAGCTTTTTAGCGGGATCCCGAGATGAGCAGTTCTTC. Translating gives CASSFLAGSRDEQFF.

The V gene is TRBV7-8, the J gene TRBJ2-6; the D is unclear. Trimming took 10 bases from V and 4 from J, leaving 8 bases between them. The CDR3 runs to 12 residues. CDR1 is SGHVS, CDR2 FQNEAQ, per germline. In DNA, the CDR3 is TGTGCCACCACCCCCGGGGCCAACGTCCTGACTTTC. Translation: CATTPGANVLTF. Full variable domain (outside the CDR3, taken from reference TRBV7-8 and TRBJ2-6): GAGVSQSPRYKVAKRGQDVALRCDPISGHVSLFWYQQALGQGPEFLTYFQNEAQLDKSGLPSDRFFAERPEGSVSTLKIQRTQQEDSAVYLCATTPGANVLTFGAGSRLTVL.

There are a few counts of this clone. The chain couples TRBV5-1 to TRBJ2-5; 9 positions agree with TRBD1. In germline, CDR1 is SGHRS, CDR2 YFSETQ. Unmatched junction bases numbered 6, after V lost 4 bases and J lost 5 bases. CDR3 length equals 14 residues. CDR3 in DNA: TGCGCCAGCAGCACAGGACAGGGGTGGGAGACCCAGTACTTC. Amino acids: CASSTGQGWETQYF.

This rearrangement joins TRBV30 to TRBJ1-1; TRBD1 matches 8 bases. This CDR3 has 14 amino acids. The V gene end was trimmed by 5 bases and the J gene end by 2 bases; junction bases not matched to a gene: 7. The V gene's germline CDR1 is GTSNPN and CDR2 SVGIG (reference sequence). The CDR3 bases are TGTGCCTGGGGTGGGGACAGGCGCAACACTGAAGCTTTCTTT. Translation gives CAWGGDRRNTEAFF.

With regard to this clone: The junction does not match germline at one end; this may be a read error. This CDR3 is CSAELQGYGYTF. The CDR3 DNA reads TGCAGCGCTGAACTCCAGGGCTATGGCTACACCTTC. The chain links TRBV29-1 to TRBJ1-2; possible D gene TRBD1, 5 bases. This CDR3 has 12 residues. The germline gives CDR1 SQVTM, CDR2 ANQGSEA.

V usage is TRBV27 and J usage is TRBJ2-7; TRBD2 matches at 8 bases. This CDR3 has 16 residues. Unmatched junction bases numbered 15, after V lost 6 bases and J lost 5 bases. CDR1 MNHEY and CDR2 SMNVEV come from the germline V gene (reference sequence). The CDR3 bases are TGTGCCAGCAGCGCAAAAGGGACTAGGGGATTTCACGAGCAGTACTTC. Translation gives CASSAKGTRGFHEQYF.

The chain couples TRBV27 to TRBJ1-5; no reliable D call. Germline V gene lookup returns CDR1 MNHEY and CDR2 SMNVEV (reference sequence). This CDR3 is 13 amino acids long. Trimming took 8 bases from V and 6 from J, leaving 14 bases between them. CDR3 sequence (DNA): TGTGCCAGCGGGAGCCAGAGAACTCAGCCCCAGCATTTT. It specifies CASGSQRTQPQHF.

This chain uses TRBV9 with TRBJ2-1, with D possibly being TRBD2 (6 bases). Trimming pared 1 base from V and 5 bases from J, leaving 7 bases between. This CDR3 is built from 13 residues. The germline V gene encodes CDR1 SGDLS and CDR2 YYNGEE. The CDR3 spells CASSVRTNNEQFF. CDR3 bases: TGTGCCAGCAGCGTAAGGACTAACAATGAGCAGTTCTTC.

The chain employs TRBV18 and TRBJ2-1; possibly TRBD1 for D (6 bases). Germline lookup yields CDR1 KGHSH and CDR2 LQKENI. The CDR3 length is 13 residues. The ends were cut back, 4 bases at V and 7 bases at J, with 11 bases in the middle. The CDR3 protein is CASSLRQENEQFF. In DNA, the CDR3 is TGTGCCAGCTCACTGAGACAGGAGAATGAGCAGTTCTTC.

J is TRBJ1-2 and V is TRBV30, with D possibly TRBD1 on 6 matching bases. V was trimmed by 0 bases and J by 2 bases, leaving 19 bases between them. CDR1 and CDR2 from the germline V gene are GTSNPN and SVGIG (reference sequence). The CDR3 consists of 17 residues. CDR3 nucleotides: TGTGCCTGGAGTGTTGGGGGGGCCGGACAGATGAACTATGGCTACACCTTC. Translated, it gives CAWSVGGAGQMNYGYTF. Using reference TRBV30 and TRBJ1-2 for the parts outside the CDR3, the full variable domain is SQTIHQWPATLVQPVGSPLSLECTVEGTSNPNLYWYRQAAGRGLQLLFYSVGIGQISSEVPQNLSASRPQDRQFILSSKKLLLSDSGFYLCAWSVGGAGQMNYGYTFGSGTRLTVV.

The chain links TRBV5-1 to TRBJ2-2; the D gene is possibly TRBD1 (5 bases). V shed 2 bases and J shed 3 bases, with 11 bases lying between them. This CDR3 region has 15 residues. CDR1 and CDR2 (germline): SGHRS, YFSETQ. The CDR3 nucleotides are TGCGCCAGCAGCTTAATCCCCAGGGACACCGGGGAGCTGTTTTTT. Its translation: CASSLIPRDTGELFF.

This clone showed up just a few times. The rearrangement joins TRBV7-2 to TRBJ1-4; D is undetermined. V lost 2 bases to trimming and J lost 8 bases, with 18 bases between them. The length of the CDR3 is 16 residues. The germline CDR1 and CDR2 sequences are SGHTA and FQGNSA. Here the CDR3 DNA reads TGTGCCAGCAGCTTAACAGCCAGATCTTTCTTCGAAAAACTGTTTTTT. This translates into CASSLTARSFFEKLFF.

The sample holds a few counts of this clone. J is TRBJ2-1 and V is TRBV29-1; maybe TRBD2 (7 bases). The CDR3 consists of 15 residues. CDR1 is SQVTM, CDR2 ANQGSEA, per germline. The V end was cut by 6 bases, the J end by 1 base, with 16 bases between. The CDR3 DNA sequence: TGCAGCGTGGGGACCGGGGGGACATCCTACAATGAGCAGTTCTTC. As protein: CSVGTGGTSYNEQFF.

The chain couples TRBV25-1 to TRBJ2-5; maybe TRBD2 (6 bases). Trimming left V 3 bases short and J 5 bases short, with 13 bases between. The CDR3 contains 14 residues. CDR1 and CDR2 from the germline V gene are MGHDK and SYGVNS. CDR3 residues: CASSDAGNVETQYF. The CDR3 DNA follows: TGTGCCAGCAGTGACGCGGGAAACGTTGAGACCCAGTACTTC.

This clone was counted many times. The chain uses TRBV11-2 and TRBJ2-4; D remains ambiguous. CDR1 and CDR2 from the germline V gene are SGHAT and FQNNGV. Between the trimmed V and J ends, which lost 6 bases and 9 bases, there was a span of 12 bases. CDR3 length equals 12 residues. Written as DNA, the CDR3 is TGTGCCAGCAGTTCTGATAGCCCCATTCAGTACTTC. Encoded protein: CASSSDSPIQYF. The full variable domain, rest sourced from reference TRBV11-2 and TRBJ2-4, is EAGVAQSPRYKIIEKRQSVAFWCNPISGHATLYWYQQILGQGPKLLIQFQNNGVVDDSQLPKDRFSAERLKGVDSTLKIQPAKLEDSAVYLCASSSDSPIQYFGAGTRLSVL.

The J gene is TRBJ2-7, the V gene TRBV9, with D hard to call. There are 13 residues in the CDR3. The V and J ends lost 0 bases and 0 bases respectively, with 4 bases between them. Germline V CDR1 and CDR2: SGDLS, YYNGEE. The CDR3: CASSVGISYEQYF. The CDR3 DNA reads as TGTGCCAGCAGCGTAGGGATCTCCTACGAGCAGTACTTC.

The V gene is TRBV30, the J gene TRBJ1-2; D uncertain. The CDR3 length is 13 residues. CDR1 is GTSNPN and CDR2 is SVGIG in the germline V gene (reference sequence). V lost 0 bases and J lost 5, with 10 bases in between. The CDR3 DNA follows: TGTGCCTGGAGTGTACTTGGTTTGTATGGCTACACCTTC. This gives the protein CAWSVLGLYGYTF.

The table lists this clone with a few counts. This chain links TRBV5-4 with TRBJ1-4; TRBD1 might be the D (5 bases). Trimming left V 0 bases short and J 8 bases short, with 11 bases between. The CDR3 runs 14 residues. Germline V CDR1 and CDR2: SGHNT, YYREEE (reference sequence). The CDR3 DNA sequence: TGTGCCAGCAGCTTGGGAGGGGTGCGCGAAAAACTGTTTTTT. Protein: CASSLGGVREKLFF.

This clone was counted a few times. This sequence joins TRBV25-1 and TRBJ1-2; possible D gene TRBD1, 5 bases. This CDR3 has 11 amino acids. CDR1 is MGHDK and CDR2 is SYGVNS in the germline V gene. Trimming took 8 bases from V and 2 from J, leaving 6 bases between them. CDR3 amino acids: CASGHNYGYTF. The CDR3 nucleotides read TGTGCCAGCGGACACAACTATGGCTACACCTTC.

This chain connects TRBV23-1 to TRBJ2-1; 9 bases agree with TRBD1. TRBV23-1 is treated as an ORF (open reading frame) with a function not yet certain. J was trimmed by 14 bases and V by 2 bases; bases with no gene match: 7. The length of the CDR3 is 13 residues. For the CDR3, the DNA is TGCGCCAGCAGTCAAACCGGGACAGGGACGGAGTTCTTC. The encoded protein is CASSQTGTGTEFF.

CDR3 loop: CASSALGGRDQPQHF. The CDR3 region has the DNA TGTGCCAGCAGCGCACTCGGGGGGCGCGATCAGCCCCAGCATTTT. The chain has TRBV9 and TRBJ1-5; weak D call: TRBD1 (6 bases). Trimming took 3 bases from V and 5 from J, leaving 15 bases between them. This CDR3 spans 15 amino acids. The V gene's germline CDR1 is SGDLS and CDR2 YYNGEE.

The table lists this clone with a few counts. The chain links TRBV29-1 to TRBJ2-2; D not resolved. This CDR3 contains 13 residues. V lost 5 bases and J 4 bases, leaving 11 bases between the germline ends. The V gene's germline CDR1 is SQVTM and CDR2 ANQGSEA. The CDR3 region has the DNA TGCAGCGTTCGGCCGGCGATCACCGGGGAGCTGTTTTTT. Translating gives CSVRPAITGELFF.

This clone showed up just a few times. The chain combines TRBV9 with TRBJ1-2, with TRBD1 identical over 10 bases. Germline V CDR1 and CDR2: SGDLS, YYNGEE. This CDR3 region has 15 residues. J lost 8 bases, V lost 2 bases, and 9 bases had no gene match. CDR3 DNA: TGTGCCAGCAGCGTCCGGGACAGGGGAATTGACGGCTACACCTTC. Translation: CASSVRDRGIDGYTF. Full variable domain (missing parts from reference TRBV9 and TRBJ1-2): DSGVTQTPKHLITATGQRVTLRCSPRSGDLSVYWYQQSLDQGLQFLIQYYNGEERAKGNILERFSAQQFPDLHSELNLSSLELGDSALYFCASSVRDRGIDGYTFGSGTRLTVV.

A few counts support this clone. The rearrangement links TRBV11-2 to TRBJ2-7; no reliable D call. The ends were cut back, 2 bases at V and 7 bases at J, with 18 bases in the middle. Germline lookup yields CDR1 SGHAT and CDR2 FQNNGV. The CDR3 consists of 15 residues. The CDR3 DNA follows: TGTGCCAGCAGCTTACGTGTCTATACCCAAGGGGAGCAGTACTTC. It is translated as CASSLRVYTQGEQYF.